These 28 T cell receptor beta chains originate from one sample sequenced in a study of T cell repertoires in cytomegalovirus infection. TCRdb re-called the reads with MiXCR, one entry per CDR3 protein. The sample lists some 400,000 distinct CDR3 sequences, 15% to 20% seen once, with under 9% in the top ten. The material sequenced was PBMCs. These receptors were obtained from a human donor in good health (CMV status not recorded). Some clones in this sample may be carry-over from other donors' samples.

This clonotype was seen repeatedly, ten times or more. The CDR3 DNA sequence: TGTGCCAGTAACCCCCCGACGCCGGGGGATGAGCAGTTCTTC. Amino acids: CASNPPTPGDEQFF. This chain links TRBV19 with TRBJ2-1, with TRBD2 as a possible D gene (6 bases). The CDR3 runs 14 residues. Germline V CDR1 and CDR2: LNHDA, SQIVND (reference sequence). The ends were cut back, 7 bases at V and 8 bases at J, with 18 bases in the middle. Together with reference TRBV19 and TRBJ2-1, the CDR3 gives the full variable domain: DGGITQSPKYLFRKEGQNVTLSCEQNLNHDAMYWYRQDPGQGLRLIYYSQIVNDFQKGDIAEGYSVSREKKESFPLTVTSAQKNPTAFYLCASNPPTPGDEQFFGPGTRLTVL.

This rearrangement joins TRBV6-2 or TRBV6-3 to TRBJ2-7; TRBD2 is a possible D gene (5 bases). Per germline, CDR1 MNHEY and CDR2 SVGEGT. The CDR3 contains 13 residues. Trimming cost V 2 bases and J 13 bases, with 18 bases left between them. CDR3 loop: CASSYGGSIRSYF. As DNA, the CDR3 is TGTGCCAGCAGTTACGGTGGGAGTATTCGAAGTTACTTC.

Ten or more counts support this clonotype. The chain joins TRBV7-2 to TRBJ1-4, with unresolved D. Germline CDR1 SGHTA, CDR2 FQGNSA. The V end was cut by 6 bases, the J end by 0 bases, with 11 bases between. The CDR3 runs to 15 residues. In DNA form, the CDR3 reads TGTGCCAGCAGTCTTGGGGATGCAACTAATGAAAAACTGTTTTTT. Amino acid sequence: CASSLGDATNEKLFF.

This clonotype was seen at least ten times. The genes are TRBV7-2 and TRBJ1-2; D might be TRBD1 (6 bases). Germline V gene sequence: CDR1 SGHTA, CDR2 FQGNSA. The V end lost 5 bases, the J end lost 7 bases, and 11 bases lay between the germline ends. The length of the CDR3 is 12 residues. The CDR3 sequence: CASSPDSFGYTF. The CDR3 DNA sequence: TGTGCCAGCAGCCCGGACAGTTTTGGCTACACCTTC.

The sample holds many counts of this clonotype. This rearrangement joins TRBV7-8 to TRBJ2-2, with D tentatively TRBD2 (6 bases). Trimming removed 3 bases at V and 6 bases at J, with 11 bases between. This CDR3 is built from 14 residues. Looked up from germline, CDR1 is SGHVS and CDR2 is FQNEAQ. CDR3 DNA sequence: TGTGCCAGCAGCTTTCGGGGGACCGCCGGGGAGCTGTTTTTT. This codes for CASSFRGTAGELFF.

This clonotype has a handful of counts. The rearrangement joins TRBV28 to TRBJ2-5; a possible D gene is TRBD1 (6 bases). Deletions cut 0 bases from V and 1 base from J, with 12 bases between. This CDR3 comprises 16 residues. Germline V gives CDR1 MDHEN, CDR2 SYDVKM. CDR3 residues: CASSLWARQAQETQYF. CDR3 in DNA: TGTGCCAGCAGTTTATGGGCGCGACAGGCCCAAGAGACCCAGTACTTC.

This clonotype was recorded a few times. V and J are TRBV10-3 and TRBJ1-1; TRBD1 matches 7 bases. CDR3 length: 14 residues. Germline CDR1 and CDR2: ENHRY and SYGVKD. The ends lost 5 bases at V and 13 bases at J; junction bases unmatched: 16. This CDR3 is CAISRGDRARLGFF. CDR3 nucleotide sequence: TGTGCCATCAGTCGAGGCGACAGGGCCCGACTGGGTTTCTTT.

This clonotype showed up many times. This CDR3 reads CASGSYASEAFF. DNA for the CDR3: TGTGCCAGCGGGTCCTACGCCTCTGAAGCTTTCTTT. The V and J genes are TRBV7-2 and TRBJ1-1, with D hard to call. The CDR3 is 12 residues long. The germline gives CDR1 SGHTA, CDR2 FQGNSA. With 8 bases removed from V and 6 bases from J, the gap between germline ends came to 13 bases.

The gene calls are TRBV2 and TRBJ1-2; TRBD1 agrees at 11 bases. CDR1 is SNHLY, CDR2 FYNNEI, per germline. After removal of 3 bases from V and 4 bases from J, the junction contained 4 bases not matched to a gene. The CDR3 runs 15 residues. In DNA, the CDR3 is TGTGCCAGCAGTGAGGGGACAGGGGGGGGCTATGGCTACACCTTC. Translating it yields CASSEGTGGGYGYTF.

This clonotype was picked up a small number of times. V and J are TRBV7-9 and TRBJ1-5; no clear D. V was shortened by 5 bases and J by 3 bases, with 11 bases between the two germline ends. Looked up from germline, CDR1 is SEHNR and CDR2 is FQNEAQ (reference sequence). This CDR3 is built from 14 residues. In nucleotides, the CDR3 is TGTGCCAGCAGCCCCCGGATTAACAATCAGCCCCAGCATTTT. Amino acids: CASSPRINNQPQHF.

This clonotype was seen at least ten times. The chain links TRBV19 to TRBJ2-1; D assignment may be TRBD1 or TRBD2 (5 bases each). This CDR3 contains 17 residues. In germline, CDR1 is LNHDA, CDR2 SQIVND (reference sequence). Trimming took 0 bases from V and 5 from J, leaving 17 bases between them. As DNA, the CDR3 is TGTGCCAGTAGTATAGAGGGGTTCCGGGGCCGGGACAATGAGCAGTTCTTC. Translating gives CASSIEGFRGRDNEQFF.

The DNA for the CDR3 is TGTGCCAGCAGTACGAGCGGGAGGTACACCGGGGAGCTGTTTTTT. Protein: CASSTSGRYTGELFF. The genes are TRBV2 and TRBJ2-2; 9 bases are shared with TRBD2. The length of the CDR3 is 15 residues. Per the germline V gene, CDR1 is SNHLY and CDR2 is FYNNEI. The V segment lost 5 bases and the J segment 3 bases; nucleotides outside the gene matches: 4.

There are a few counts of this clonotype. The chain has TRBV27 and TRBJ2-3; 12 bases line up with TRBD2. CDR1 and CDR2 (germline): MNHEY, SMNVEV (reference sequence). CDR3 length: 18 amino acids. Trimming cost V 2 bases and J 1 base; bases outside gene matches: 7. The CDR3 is CASSLGLAGGLGTDTQYF. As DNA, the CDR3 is TGTGCCAGCAGTTTAGGGCTAGCGGGGGGGCTCGGCACAGATACGCAGTATTTT.

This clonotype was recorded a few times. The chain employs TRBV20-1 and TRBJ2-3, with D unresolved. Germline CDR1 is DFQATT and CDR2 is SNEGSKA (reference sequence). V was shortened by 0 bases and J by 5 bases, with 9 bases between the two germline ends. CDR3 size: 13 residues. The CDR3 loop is CSARDLPGDTQYF. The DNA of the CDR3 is TGCAGTGCTAGAGATCTCCCGGGAGATACGCAGTATTTT.

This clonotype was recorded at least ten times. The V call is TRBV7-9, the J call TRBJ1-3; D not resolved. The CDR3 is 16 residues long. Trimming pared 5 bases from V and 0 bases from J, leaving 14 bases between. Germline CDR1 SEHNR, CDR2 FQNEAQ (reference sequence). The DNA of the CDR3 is TGTGCCAGCAGCACGAGGACGGCCAACTCTGGAAACACCATATATTTT. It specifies CASSTRTANSGNTIYF.

CDR3: CASSQEGLRASGGEQYF. The CDR3 DNA follows: TGCGCCAGCAGCCAAGAAGGATTGAGGGCTTCGGGTGGGGAGCAGTACTTC. The chain combines TRBV4-3 with TRBJ2-7; D perhaps matches TRBD2 (5 bases). Germline V gene data show CDR1 as LGHNA and CDR2 as YSLEER. The CDR3 sequence is 17 residues long. V was shortened by 0 bases and J by 7 bases, with 22 bases between the two germline ends.

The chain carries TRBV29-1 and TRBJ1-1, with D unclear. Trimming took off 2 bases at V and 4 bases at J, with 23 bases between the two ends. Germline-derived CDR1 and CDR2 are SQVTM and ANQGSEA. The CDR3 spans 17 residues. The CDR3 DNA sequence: TGCAGCGTTGAATATTATTCGCCCGGCCACGCGGGCACTGAAGCTTTCTTT. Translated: CSVEYYSPGHAGTEAFF.

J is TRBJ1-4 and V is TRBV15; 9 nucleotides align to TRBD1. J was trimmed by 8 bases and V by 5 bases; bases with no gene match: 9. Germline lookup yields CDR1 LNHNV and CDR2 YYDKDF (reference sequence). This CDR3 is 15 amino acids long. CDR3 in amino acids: CATSRGTGSDEKLFF. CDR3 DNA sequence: TGTGCCACCAGCCGGGGGACAGGGTCGGACGAAAAACTGTTTTTT.

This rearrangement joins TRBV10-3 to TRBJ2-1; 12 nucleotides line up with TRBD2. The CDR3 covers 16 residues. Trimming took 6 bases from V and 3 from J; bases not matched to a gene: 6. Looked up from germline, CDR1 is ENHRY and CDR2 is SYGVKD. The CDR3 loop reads CAISNLAGGDYNEQFF. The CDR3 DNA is TGTGCCATCAGCAACCTAGCGGGAGGGGACTACAATGAGCAGTTCTTC.

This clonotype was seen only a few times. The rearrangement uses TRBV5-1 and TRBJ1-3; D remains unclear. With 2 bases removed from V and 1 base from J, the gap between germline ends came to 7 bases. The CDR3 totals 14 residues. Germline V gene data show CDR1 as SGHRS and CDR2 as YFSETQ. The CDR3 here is CASSLGASGNTIYF. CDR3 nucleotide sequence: TGCGCCAGCAGCTTAGGCGCTTCTGGAAACACCATATATTTT.

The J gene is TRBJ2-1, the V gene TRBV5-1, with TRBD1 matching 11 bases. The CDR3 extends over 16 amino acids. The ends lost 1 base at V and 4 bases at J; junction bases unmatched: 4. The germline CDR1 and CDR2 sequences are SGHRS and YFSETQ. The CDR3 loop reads CASSLPGTGGYNEQFF. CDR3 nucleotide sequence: TGCGCCAGCAGCTTGCCCGGGACAGGGGGGTACAATGAGCAGTTCTTC.

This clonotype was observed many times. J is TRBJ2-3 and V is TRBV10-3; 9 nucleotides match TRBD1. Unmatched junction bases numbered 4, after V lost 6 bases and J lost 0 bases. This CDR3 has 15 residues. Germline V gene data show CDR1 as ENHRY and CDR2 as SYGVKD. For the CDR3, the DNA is TGTGCCATCAGGGGGACAGGGAGAAGCACAGATACGCAGTATTTT. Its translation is CAIRGTGRSTDTQYF.

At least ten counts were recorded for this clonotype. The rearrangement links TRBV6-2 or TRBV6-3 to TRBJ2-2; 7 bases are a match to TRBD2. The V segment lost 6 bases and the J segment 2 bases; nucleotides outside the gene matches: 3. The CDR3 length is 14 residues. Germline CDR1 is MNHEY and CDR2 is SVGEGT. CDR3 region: CASRVGLNTGELFF. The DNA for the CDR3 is TGTGCCAGCAGGGTGGGACTAAACACCGGGGAGCTGTTTTTT.

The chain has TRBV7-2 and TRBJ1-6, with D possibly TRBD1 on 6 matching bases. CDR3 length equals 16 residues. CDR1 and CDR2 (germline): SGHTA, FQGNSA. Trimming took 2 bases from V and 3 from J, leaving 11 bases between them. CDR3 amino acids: CASSLSGGLYNSPLHF. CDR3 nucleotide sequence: TGTGCCAGCAGCTTATCGGGGGGCCTCTATAATTCACCCCTCCACTTT. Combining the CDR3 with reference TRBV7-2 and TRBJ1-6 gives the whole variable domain GAGVSQSPSNKVTEKGKDVELRCDPISGHTALYWYRQSLGQGLEFLIYFQGNSAPDKSGLPSDRFSAERTGGSVSTLTIQRTQQEDSAVYLCASSLSGGLYNSPLHFGNGTRLTVT.

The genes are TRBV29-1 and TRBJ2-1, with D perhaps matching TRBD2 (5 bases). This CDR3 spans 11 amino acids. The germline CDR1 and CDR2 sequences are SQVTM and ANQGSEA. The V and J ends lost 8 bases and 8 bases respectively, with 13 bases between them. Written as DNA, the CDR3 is TGCAGCAGTAGGACGGACTATGAGCAGTTCTTC. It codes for CSSRTDYEQFF.

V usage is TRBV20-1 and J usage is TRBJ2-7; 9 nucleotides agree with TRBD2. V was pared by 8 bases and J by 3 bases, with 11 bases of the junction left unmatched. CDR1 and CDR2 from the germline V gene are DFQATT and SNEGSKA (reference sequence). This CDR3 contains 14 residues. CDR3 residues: CSTTTGTSIYEQYF. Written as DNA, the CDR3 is TGCAGTACCACCACCGGGACTAGCATCTACGAGCAGTACTTC.

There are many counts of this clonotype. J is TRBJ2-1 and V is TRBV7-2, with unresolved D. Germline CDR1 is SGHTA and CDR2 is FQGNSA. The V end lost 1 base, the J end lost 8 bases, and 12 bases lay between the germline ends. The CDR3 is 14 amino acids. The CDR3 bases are TGTGCCAGCAGCTTAGTCGGCCTCCTGGATGAGCAGTTCTTC. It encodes CASSLVGLLDEQFF.

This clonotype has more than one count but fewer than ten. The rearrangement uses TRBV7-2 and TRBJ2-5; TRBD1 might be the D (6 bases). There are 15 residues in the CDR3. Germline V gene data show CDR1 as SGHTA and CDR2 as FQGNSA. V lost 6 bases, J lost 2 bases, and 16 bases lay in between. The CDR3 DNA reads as TGTGCCAGCAGGGGGGCCAGGGGCCCTCAAGAGACCCAGTACTTC. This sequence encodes CASRGARGPQETQYF.